Presented here are 31 T cell receptor beta chains from one specimen sequenced in a study of metastatic and nonmetastatic thyroid tumors. TCRdb re-called clones from the PCR reads using MiXCR. The table records some 16,000 clones, approximately 27% of them present only once. Each patient came to thyroid surgery without any prior treatment (of any kind). Specimen: tumor tissue. The receptors here all came from a female donor with papillary thyroid cancer or a benign thyroid nodule (not recorded which). Some clones in this sample may be carry-over from other donors' samples.

This clone was counted a few times. A much larger clone lies one base from this, so it may be a read error. The rearrangement joins TRBV30 to TRBJ1-1; tentatively, D is TRBD1 (5 bases). V dropped 7 bases and J dropped 1 base, with 16 bases sitting between them. Germline CDR1 and CDR2: GTSNPN and SVGIG (reference sequence). The CDR3 runs to 14 residues. Here the CDR3 DNA reads TGTGCCTCCCGCAAGGTGGGGGGGAACACTGAAGCTTTCTTT. It yields the protein CASRKVGGNTEAFF.

The chain carries TRBV4-1 and TRBJ2-7; D is possibly TRBD2 (5 bases). Germline V gene lookup returns CDR1 MGHRA and CDR2 YSYEKL. This CDR3 spans 14 amino acids. V lost 3 bases, J lost 5 bases, and 14 bases lay in between. CDR3 bases: TGCGCCAGCAGCCAGTCGGGGTGTCACGACGAGCAGTACTTC. This encodes CASSQSGCHDEQYF.

This clone has at least ten counts. This chain uses TRBV25-1 with TRBJ2-5, with D maybe TRBD2 (7 bases). Trimming took off 4 bases at V and 3 bases at J, with 18 bases between the two ends. Germline V CDR1 and CDR2: MGHDK, SYGVNS. The CDR3 consists of 16 residues. The CDR3 loop reads CASSGGGAMIKETQYF. In nucleotides, the CDR3 is TGTGCCAGCAGTGGTGGGGGGGCGATGATTAAAGAGACCCAGTACTTC.

This clone was seen at least ten times. This chain links TRBV27 with TRBJ1-2, with D maybe TRBD1 (6 bases). CDR1 is MNHEY, CDR2 SMNVEV, per germline (reference sequence). This CDR3 is built from 17 residues. V dropped 6 bases and J dropped 4 bases, with 24 bases sitting between them. CDR3 nucleotide sequence: TGTGCCAGCAGCTACCTACCCACATCAGACAGGATCTATGGCTACACCTTC. Translation: CASSYLPTSDRIYGYTF.

This clone was observed many times. Mismatch with germline at one junction end may stem from a read error. The chain carries TRBV9 and TRBJ2-1; no firm D call. CDR3 length equals 15 residues. The germline V gene encodes CDR1 SGDLS and CDR2 YYNGEE. CDR3 amino acids: CASSVAIDPYSEQFF. CDR3 DNA sequence: TGTGCCAGCAGCGTAGCCATAGACCCATACAGTGAGCAGTTCTTC.

The sample holds many counts of this clone. V usage is TRBV2 and J usage is TRBJ2-3; D may be TRBD1 (6 bases). CDR3 length: 14 residues. From germline, CDR1 is SNHLY and CDR2 FYNNEI. Trimming shortened V by 4 bases and J by 2 bases, and 10 bases separated the two germline ends. The CDR3 is CASSAGTHTDTQYF. Here the CDR3 DNA reads TGTGCCAGCAGTGCCGGGACACACACAGATACGCAGTATTTT.

This clone was recorded many times. V gene TRBV27 combines with J gene TRBJ2-3; no firm D call. This CDR3 has 13 amino acids. Germline V gives CDR1 MNHEY, CDR2 SMNVEV (reference sequence). With 2 bases removed from V and 11 bases from J, the gap between germline ends came to 14 bases. The chain's CDR3 is CASSLGTEWGQYF. The CDR3 DNA is TGTGCCAGCAGTTTAGGAACAGAGTGGGGGCAGTATTTT.

This chain connects TRBV20-1 to TRBJ1-1; weak D call: TRBD1 (6 bases). The CDR3 extends over 14 amino acids. Germline assignment: CDR1 DFQATT and CDR2 SNEGSKA (reference sequence). V lost 6 bases, J lost 3 bases, and 17 bases lay in between. The DNA of the CDR3 is TGCAGTGCCCCAGAGGGGGTCCGGGACACTGAAGCTTTCTTT. Translated: CSAPEGVRDTEAFF.

The CDR3 protein is CASSYTVNTEAFF. CDR3 DNA: TGTGCCAGCAGTTACACTGTGAACACTGAAGCTTTCTTT. This chain joins TRBV7-3 and TRBJ1-1; D is uncertain. Per the germline V gene, CDR1 is SGHTA and CDR2 is FQGTGA. V was pared by 6 bases and J by 0 bases, with 8 bases between. The CDR3 totals 13 residues.

The chain employs TRBV7-3 and TRBJ2-7, with a tentative D call TRBD2 (6 bases). Germline V CDR1 and CDR2: SGHTA, FQGTGA. Between the trimmed V and J ends, which lost 5 bases and 4 bases, there was a span of 18 bases. CDR3 length equals 15 residues. CDR3 region: CASSAGPQIEYEQYF. The CDR3 region has the DNA TGTGCCAGCAGCGCGGGACCCCAGATAGAGTACGAGCAGTACTTC.

This clone was counted a few times. CDR3: CASSRGAGRGAFF. CDR3 DNA: TGTGCCAGCAGTCGTGGCGCAGGGAGGGGAGCTTTCTTT. This chain uses TRBV6-2 or TRBV6-3 with TRBJ1-1; D may be TRBD1 (5 bases). V lost 5 bases and J 10 bases, leaving 17 bases between the germline ends. CDR1 and CDR2 (germline): MNHEY, SVGEGT. The CDR3 is 13 amino acids.

There are many counts of this clone. Other nucleotide sequences in the sample specify the same CDR3. The chain combines TRBV18 with TRBJ1-2, with TRBD1 matching over 11 bases. CDR3 size: 15 residues. Germline CDR1 KGHSH, CDR2 LQKENI. Losses at the gene ends were 3 bases for V and 3 bases for J; bases not matched to a gene: 3. CDR3 nucleotide sequence: TGTGCCAGCTCACCCGGACAGGGGGCTGACTATGGCTACACCTTC. This codes for CASSPGQGADYGYTF.

This clone was detected many times. This sequence joins TRBV5-1 and TRBJ2-3; D uncertain. The CDR3 has 15 residues. Trimming shortened V by 0 bases and J by 2 bases, and 10 bases separated the two germline ends. Per the germline V gene, CDR1 is SGHRS and CDR2 is YFSETQ. CDR3 in DNA: TGCGCCAGCAGCTTGGTTGGGTACCCCACAGATACGCAGTATTTT. Translating it yields CASSLVGYPTDTQYF.

On this clone: One end of the junction varies from germline; a read error may be responsible. The CDR3 nucleotides are TGCAGTGTCGACGTTAGCCCCAAAAACATTCAGCACTTC. It is translated as CSVDVSPKNIQHF. The chain employs TRBV20-1 and TRBJ2-4; D unresolved. The CDR3 totals 13 residues. Germline assignment: CDR1 DFQATT and CDR2 SNEGSKA (reference sequence).

Comments on this clone: An end of the junction differs from the germline gene, which may be a read error. J is TRBJ2-7 and V is TRBV20-1; unclear D gene. This CDR3 spans 15 amino acids. Per germline, CDR1 DFQATT and CDR2 SNEGSKA (reference sequence). Here the CDR3 reads CSSRDTGRPDYEQYF. CDR3 coding DNA: TGCAGTTCTAGAGATACGGGCAGGCCAGACTACGAGCAGTACTTC.

This clone came up many times. The chain links TRBV30 to TRBJ1-4; D is unclear. This CDR3 region has 14 residues. Trimming left V 3 bases short and J 7 bases short, with 15 bases between. CDR1 is GTSNPN and CDR2 is SVGIG in the germline V gene (reference sequence). CDR3 DNA: TGTGCCTGGAGCGCCGGGCCGAGGCGTGAAAAACTGTTTTTT. Encoded protein: CAWSAGPRREKLFF.

In its sample, this clone was seen many times. The V and J genes are TRBV29-1 and TRBJ1-2, with 8 positions matching TRBD1. From germline, CDR1 is SQVTM and CDR2 ANQGSEA. The J segment lost 2 bases and the V segment lost 8 bases, leaving 7 bases of the junction unmatched. CDR3 length equals 13 residues. In DNA form, the CDR3 reads TGCAGCCTAGGACAGGGCGGCAACTATGGCTACACCTTC. It is translated as CSLGQGGNYGYTF.

This clone was seen repeatedly, ten times or more. The chain has TRBV7-2 and TRBJ1-1; TRBD1 matches 8 bases. From germline, CDR1 is SGHTA and CDR2 FQGNSA. Trimming removed 5 bases from V and 3 bases from J; junction bases left unmatched: 5. This CDR3 has 14 residues. Here the CDR3 reads CASSVDREDTEAFF. CDR3 DNA: TGTGCCAGCAGCGTGGACAGGGAGGACACTGAAGCTTTCTTT.

In this sample, this clone turned up once. V gene TRBV11-3 combines with J gene TRBJ2-7, with 7 nucleotides matching TRBD1. The CDR3 sequence is 15 residues long. The ends lost 0 bases at V and 4 bases at J; junction bases unmatched: 6. Per the germline V gene, CDR1 is SGHNT and CDR2 is YENEEA. This chain's CDR3 is CASSLEKDRRYEQYF. Here the CDR3 DNA reads TGTGCCAGCAGCTTAGAAAAGGACAGGCGGTACGAGCAGTACTTC.

The chain couples TRBV20-1 to TRBJ2-5; D might be TRBD2 (5 bases). Trimming pared 5 bases from V and 3 bases from J, leaving 16 bases between. The CDR3 extends over 14 amino acids. Germline V gives CDR1 DFQATT, CDR2 SNEGSKA (reference sequence). DNA for the CDR3: TGCAGTGCTTGCGAAGGTAGCGAAGAAGAGACCCAGTACTTC. Translation gives CSACEGSEEETQYF.

This clone is medium-sized. The chain carries TRBV20-1 and TRBJ2-7, with 8 bases lining up with TRBD1. Trimming cost V 3 bases and J 4 bases; bases outside gene matches: 8. The germline gives CDR1 DFQATT, CDR2 SNEGSKA (reference sequence). The CDR3 is 14 residues long. The chain's CDR3 is CSARIRQGPYEQYF. The CDR3, as DNA: TGCAGTGCTAGGATCAGACAGGGGCCTTACGAGCAGTACTTC.

This clone was observed at least ten times. The chain recombines TRBV29-1 with TRBJ2-7, with a tentative D call TRBD2 (5 bases). Germline CDR1 reads SQVTM; CDR2 reads ANQGSEA. Trimming stripped 3 bases from V and 7 bases from J, with 19 bases between. There are 14 residues in the CDR3. For the CDR3, the DNA is TGCAGCGTTGAGCTCGACTCCCTCGGGGATGAGCAGTACTTC. Translation gives CSVELDSLGDEQYF.

Concerning this clone: Just one base apart from a much larger clone, this may be a read error. The same CDR3 arises from other DNA sequences in this sample as well. V usage is TRBV10-1 and J usage is TRBJ2-3; TRBD2 matches 7 bases. J was trimmed by 6 bases and V by 4 bases; bases with no gene match: 10. Germline V gene lookup returns CDR1 WNHNN and CDR2 SYGVQD (reference sequence). CDR3 length: 15 amino acids. The CDR3 DNA reads as TGCGCCAGCAGTGGAATAGCGGGTGGGCTGGATACGCAGTATTTT. It is translated as CASSGIAGGLDTQYF.

V usage is TRBV20-1 and J usage is TRBJ2-2; D is possibly TRBD1 or TRBD2 (7 bases each). The CDR3 is made up of 13 amino acids. Germline V lookup: CDR1 DFQATT, CDR2 SNEGSKA (reference sequence). Trimming removed 3 bases at V and 9 bases at J, with 14 bases between. The chain's CDR3 is CSASGGGGWELFF. CDR3 DNA: TGCAGTGCTAGTGGGGGAGGGGGCTGGGAGCTGTTTTTT.

The table lists this clone with many counts. V usage is TRBV20-1 and J usage is TRBJ2-1, with 10 bases aligning to TRBD2. The CDR3 loop spans 14 amino acids. V was pared by 1 base and J by 9 bases, with 6 bases of the junction left unmatched. Germline assignment: CDR1 DFQATT and CDR2 SNEGSKA (reference sequence). The CDR3, as DNA: TGCAGTGCTAGAGCCCTAGCGGGAGCCGGTGAGCAGTTCTTC. Its translation is CSARALAGAGEQFF.

This clone came up many times. Additional DNA sequences in this sample encode the identical CDR3. The chain combines TRBV5-8 with TRBJ1-2; D possibly corresponds to TRBD1 (5 bases). Germline CDR1 SGHTS, CDR2 YDEGEE. This CDR3 is 16 amino acids long. The V gene lost 4 bases and the J gene lost 6 bases, with 22 bases spanning the gap. The CDR3 spells CASSLTDRALGDGYTF. CDR3 sequence (DNA): TGTGCCAGCAGCCTAACTGACAGAGCTCTCGGGGATGGCTACACCTTC.

In its sample, this clone was seen many times. V gene TRBV30 combines with J gene TRBJ1-1; D not certain. The length of the CDR3 is 13 residues. The germline V and J ends were trimmed by 0 bases and 2 bases, with 7 bases remaining between them. CDR1 GTSNPN and CDR2 SVGIG come from the germline V gene (reference sequence). Written as DNA, the CDR3 is TGTGCCTGGAGTGTAAAGGGTAACACTGAAGCTTTCTTT. This sequence encodes CAWSVKGNTEAFF.

This clone was observed at least ten times. The chain is built from TRBV20-1 and TRBJ2-3; D ambiguous. V lost 0 bases and J lost 2, with 9 bases in between. The CDR3 has 14 residues. Germline-derived CDR1 and CDR2 are DFQATT and SNEGSKA (reference sequence). CDR3 nucleotides: TGCAGTGCTAGAGAGTCGACGCTCACAGATACGCAGTATTTT. Encoded protein: CSARESTLTDTQYF.

This clone was counted many times. The rearrangement links TRBV2 to TRBJ2-3; 9 positions agree with TRBD2. The CDR3 covers 15 residues. Germline lookup yields CDR1 SNHLY and CDR2 FYNNEI. V dropped 7 bases and J dropped 1; count of bases not matched to a gene: 6. The CDR3 loop reads CASIRGGAGTDTQYF. The CDR3 DNA follows: TGTGCCAGCATCCGCGGGGGGGCGGGCACAGATACGCAGTATTTT. The full variable domain, its missing parts supplied by reference TRBV2 and TRBJ2-3, is EPEVTQTPSHQVTQMGQEVILRCVPISNHLYFYWYRQILGQKVEFLVSFYNNEISEKSEIFDDQFSVERPDGSNFTLKIRSTKLEDSAMYFCASIRGGAGTDTQYFGPGTRLTVL.

There are many counts of this clone. The chain couples TRBV7-9 to TRBJ1-6; D is undetermined. Germline lookup yields CDR1 SEHNR and CDR2 FQNEAQ (reference sequence). The V gene lost 7 bases and the J gene lost 7 bases, with 11 bases spanning the gap. This CDR3 has 13 residues. The CDR3 bases are TGTGCCAGCACCCAAAAATCAAATTCACCCCTCCACTTT. It encodes CASTQKSNSPLHF.

This clone was counted between two and nine times. Other DNA sequences in this specimen translate into the identical CDR3. This sequence joins TRBV28 and TRBJ2-7; no definite D call. The germline gives CDR1 MDHEN, CDR2 SYDVKM. Trimming cost V 2 bases and J 2 bases, with 4 bases left between them. This CDR3 contains 12 residues. CDR3 sequence: CASSLGTYEQYF. The CDR3 DNA reads TGTGCCAGCAGTTTAGGTACCTACGAGCAGTACTTC.